Listed below are T cell receptor beta chains from one sample, sequenced in a study of blood T cell repertoires in COVID-19. Assay used: immunoSEQ multiplex PCR; TCRdb lists only in-frame clones, some missing. This table has around 470,000 clones, roughly 89% appearing once. Sequenced: peripheral blood. The receptor source for this set is a man aged 18-30 years with COVID-19, enrolled during active disease. Both conserved end residues are part of each CDR3. The order of the fields is V gene, clone size, D gene, CDR3 protein. D genes are given only for firm matches. The size of a clone is reported for some rows only, either as once, few or many, or as a class for expanded clones.

V gene: TRBV18; clone size: .; D gene: TRBD2; CDR3 protein: CASSPKPAGVYNEQFF
V gene: TRBV5-4; clone size: .; D gene: .; CDR3 protein: CASSLPVAQGTDTQYF
V gene: TRBV6-2/TRBV6-3; clone size: .; D gene: TRBD1; CDR3 protein: CASSTYRGEQFF
V gene: TRBV6-5; clone size: .; D gene: .; CDR3 protein: CASSYSTLSGETQYF
V gene: TRBV5-1; clone size: .; D gene: TRBD2; CDR3 protein: CASSLLAGGGDTQYF
V gene: TRBV7-9; clone size: .; D gene: TRBD2; CDR3 protein: CASSLGLAGNTGELFF
V gene: TRBV6-5; clone size: .; D gene: TRBD1; CDR3 protein: CASSYDRGDNEKLFF
V gene: TRBV19; clone size: .; D gene: TRBD2; CDR3 protein: CASSKSTAGGYEQYF
V gene: TRBV11-2; clone size: .; D gene: .; CDR3 protein: CASSLDLAGYEQYF
V gene: TRBV2; clone size: few; D gene: TRBD1; CDR3 protein: CASTGTGWGNEQFF
V gene: TRBV15; clone size: .; D gene: .; CDR3 protein: CATSRDPESSGNTIYF
V gene: TRBV30; clone size: .; D gene: .; CDR3 protein: CAWTTPGPYNSPLHF
V gene: TRBV19; clone size: .; D gene: .; CDR3 protein: CASSIIGVQETQYF
V gene: TRBV14; clone size: .; D gene: .; CDR3 protein: CASSPIQRAGETQYF
V gene: TRBV12-5; clone size: .; D gene: TRBD2; CDR3 protein: CASGLGTSGFYEQYF
V gene: TRBV7-8; clone size: .; D gene: .; CDR3 protein: CASIPNDYRASGNTIYF
V gene: TRBV5-4; clone size: .; D gene: TRBD1; CDR3 protein: CASSRRKGTEGSPLHF
V gene: TRBV7-9; clone size: .; D gene: TRBD1; CDR3 protein: CASAGTGLYF
V gene: TRBV4-2; clone size: .; D gene: TRBD2; CDR3 protein: CASSQGGGPNEQFF
V gene: TRBV2; clone size: .; D gene: .; CDR3 protein: CASRARGAGHEQYF
V gene: TRBV6-4; clone size: .; D gene: TRBD1; CDR3 protein: CASTIPGQGVKGEKLFF
V gene: TRBV2; clone size: .; D gene: .; CDR3 protein: CATDRGGIVGTGELFF
V gene: TRBV9; clone size: .; D gene: .; CDR3 protein: CASSAGDFSYEQYF
V gene: TRBV4-1; clone size: .; D gene: .; CDR3 protein: CASSDGRGISTDTQYF
V gene: TRBV24-1; clone size: .; D gene: .; CDR3 protein: CATSRGSYNEQFF
V gene: TRBV2; clone size: .; D gene: TRBD1; CDR3 protein: CASSKQGPPEKLFF
V gene: TRBV9; clone size: .; D gene: .; CDR3 protein: CASSGPGDIQYF
V gene: TRBV6-6; clone size: once; D gene: TRBD2; CDR3 protein: CASSYRASGSAGELFF
V gene: TRBV7-8; clone size: .; D gene: TRBD2; CDR3 protein: CASSWEGLLETQYF
V gene: TRBV5-4; clone size: .; D gene: TRBD2; CDR3 protein: CASSLEFGTSPRQYF
V gene: TRBV5-1; clone size: .; D gene: TRBD1; CDR3 protein: CASSPDREDTQYF
V gene: TRBV5-1; clone size: .; D gene: .; CDR3 protein: CASSLVQDYTDTQYF
V gene: TRBV4-1; clone size: once; D gene: .; CDR3 protein: CASSQRRDSETQYF
V gene: TRBV5-4; clone size: .; D gene: TRBD1; CDR3 protein: CASRTTGGRDGYTF
V gene: TRBV5-1; clone size: .; D gene: .; CDR3 protein: CASSPLSSATYEQYF
V gene: TRBV11-2; clone size: .; D gene: TRBD2; CDR3 protein: CASSRTPGLAGEDTQYF
V gene: TRBV19; clone size: .; D gene: TRBD1; CDR3 protein: CAARQGYNEKLFF
V gene: TRBV5-4; clone size: .; D gene: TRBD2; CDR3 protein: CASSLDPSGDLTGELFF
V gene: TRBV30; clone size: .; D gene: .; CDR3 protein: CAWSAGIEGYTF
V gene: TRBV19; clone size: .; D gene: TRBD1; CDR3 protein: CASSMAGGGNQPQHF
V gene: TRBV6-2/TRBV6-3; clone size: .; D gene: TRBD1; CDR3 protein: CASSYSTAGGGYTF
V gene: TRBV6-6; clone size: .; D gene: .; CDR3 protein: CASSYSVLGPEEGYTF
V gene: TRBV3-1/TRBV3-2; clone size: .; D gene: .; CDR3 protein: CASSTPGGGGHTDTQYF
V gene: TRBV12-3/TRBV12-4; clone size: .; D gene: .; CDR3 protein: CASSSGSYGYTF
V gene: TRBV5-1; clone size: once; D gene: .; CDR3 protein: CASSWDTFYEQYF
V gene: TRBV7-9; clone size: .; D gene: .; CDR3 protein: CASSLGTTGGGNTIYF
V gene: TRBV9; clone size: .; D gene: TRBD1; CDR3 protein: CASSVGTGHQPQHF
V gene: TRBV29-1; clone size: .; D gene: .; CDR3 protein: CSVEGSTDTQYF
V gene: TRBV9; clone size: .; D gene: TRBD1; CDR3 protein: CASSVGQGARDGELFF
V gene: TRBV6-5; clone size: few; D gene: .; CDR3 protein: CASTPSWSYGYTF